This TCR beta chain is from a study of blood T cells in healthy people across ages. This CDR3 region has 10 residues. Trimming cost V 10 bases and J 16 bases; bases outside gene matches: 8. Germline loops: CDR1 SGHTA, CDR2 FQGNSA. Next came a second PCR, run for about 7 to 11 cycles, which used a sample-barcoded 5' primer along with a J-beta primer mix. Each CDR3 protein is one row after TCRdb ran MiXCR on the 5' RACE reads. There are some 940,000 distinct CDR3 sequences in the sample; about 28% occur only once, and about 9.4% lies in the top ten. The sample was also linked to a second study, of T cells of mothers and their children.

The V call is TRBV7-2, the J call TRBJ2-1; 9 bases match TRBD1. Sequencing input: blood. The receptor was derived from a woman aged 40 to 49 in good health. This chain's CDR3 is CAIPGQGEFF. The CDR3 DNA sequence: TGTGCCATACCGGGACAGGGTGAATTCTTC. Based on the CDR3 plus reference TRBV7-2 and TRBJ2-1, the full variable domain is GAGVSQSPSNKVTEKGKDVELRCDPISGHTALYWYRQSLGQGLEFLIYFQGNSAPDKSGLPSDRFSAERTGGSVSTLTIQRTQQEDSAVYLCAIPGQGEFFGPGTRLTVL.